The 26 T cell receptor beta chains reported below all come from one sample, sequenced in a study of T cells in tuberculosis (dated by TCRdb to 2016 to 2019). The library relied on the immunoSEQ multiplex PCR assay. TCRdb took over this immuneACCESS table, retaining in-frame rearrangements with V and J assigned. Such tables are incomplete; in checked studies, under half of the missing clones stem from an unresolved V gene, and the remainder is unexplained. The sample contains 22,000 or so clones, over 75% of them found a single time. The ten largest make up 15% of the sample. The time point label of this sample denotes: new active TB diagnosis, blood taken before or within 7 days of starting treatment. The material was PBMCs, obtained at tuberculosis diagnosis. These receptor sequences come from an adult with tuberculosis.

V is TRBV5-1 and J is TRBJ1-1; tentative D call: TRBD1 (5 bases). The CDR3 totals 13 residues. V shed 7 bases and J shed 1 base, with 11 bases lying between them. Germline V lookup: CDR1 SGHRS, CDR2 YFSETQ. The CDR3 DNA follows: TGCGCCAGCCGAACTGGACAGAACACTGAAGCTTTCTTT. Its protein is CASRTGQNTEAFF.

The V and J genes are TRBV5-1 and TRBJ2-2, with D perhaps TRBD1 (7 bases). V was trimmed by 4 bases and J by 0 bases, leaving 13 bases between them. This CDR3 comprises 16 residues. In germline, CDR1 is SGHRS, CDR2 YFSETQ. The CDR3: CASSPEGATNTGELFF. As DNA, the CDR3 is TGCGCCAGCAGCCCGGAGGGGGCTACGAACACCGGGGAGCTGTTTTTT.

The V call is TRBV5-5, the J call TRBJ1-1; the D gene is possibly TRBD1 (5 bases). The germline CDR1 and CDR2 sequences are SGHKS and YYEKEE (reference sequence). V dropped 4 bases and J dropped 5 bases, with 12 bases sitting between them. The CDR3 is made up of 13 amino acids. The DNA for the CDR3 is TGTGCCAGCAGCCTCGGGGGAGGTACTGAAGCTTTCTTT. This translates into CASSLGGGTEAFF.

The chain joins TRBV4-3 to TRBJ2-2, with 8 bases fitting TRBD1. CDR1 and CDR2 from the germline V gene are LGHNA and YSLEER. V dropped 0 bases and J dropped 5; count of bases not matched to a gene: 2. The CDR3 covers 15 residues. In nucleotides, the CDR3 is TGCGCCAGCAGCCAAGAGGACAGGGCGACCGGGGAGCTGTTTTTT. Translation: CASSQEDRATGELFF.

The chain is built from TRBV6-1 and TRBJ2-1; D is ambiguous. The CDR3 extends over 14 amino acids. Between the trimmed V and J ends, which lost 0 bases and 4 bases, there was a span of 7 bases. Per germline, CDR1 MNHNS and CDR2 SASEGT. Here the CDR3 reads CASSEATSYNEQFF. CDR3 DNA: TGTGCCAGCAGTGAAGCGACATCTTACAATGAGCAGTTCTTC.

V is TRBV5-1 and J is TRBJ1-1, with no clear D. The V end lost 0 bases, the J end lost 1 base, and 7 bases lay between the germline ends. The CDR3 is made up of 14 amino acids. Germline loops: CDR1 SGHRS, CDR2 YFSETQ. DNA for the CDR3: TGCGCCAGCAGCTTGGTCGGGGAGAACACTGAAGCTTTCTTT. Its translation is CASSLVGENTEAFF.

This clone is a singleton in its sample. The chain recombines TRBV5-5 with TRBJ2-7; possibly TRBD2 for D (6 bases). This CDR3 has 17 residues. The V and J ends lost 4 bases and 2 bases respectively, with 22 bases between them. Looked up from germline, CDR1 is SGHKS and CDR2 is YYEKEE (reference sequence). CDR3 in amino acids: CASSLKASGLPAYEQYF. CDR3 sequence (DNA): TGTGCCAGCAGCCTGAAAGCTTCTGGACTACCAGCCTACGAGCAGTACTTC.

The V gene is TRBV19, the J gene TRBJ1-1; the match to TRBD1 covers 7 bases. V lost 3 bases, J lost 3 bases, and 7 bases stayed unmatched. Germline loops: CDR1 LNHDA, CDR2 SQIVND (reference sequence). There are 15 residues in the CDR3. CDR3: CASSIGRTGYTEAFF. The CDR3 nucleotides read TGTGCCAGTAGTATCGGTCGGACAGGCTACACTGAAGCTTTCTTT. Full variable domain (rest looked up from reference TRBV19 and TRBJ1-1): DGGITQSPKYLFRKEGQNVTLSCEQNLNHDAMYWYRQDPGQGLRLIYYSQIVNDFQKGDIAEGYSVSREKKESFPLTVTSAQKNPTAFYLCASSIGRTGYTEAFFGQGTRLTVV.

This clone came up once. The rearrangement uses TRBV29-1 and TRBJ2-7; no firm D call. CDR3 length equals 13 residues. Trimming shortened V by 4 bases and J by 0 bases, and 10 bases separated the two germline ends. Germline V gene data show CDR1 as SQVTM and CDR2 as ANQGSEA. The DNA for the CDR3 is TGCAGCGTTGTCGTGACACACTCCTACGAGCAGTACTTC. It is translated as CSVVVTHSYEQYF.

The V and J genes are TRBV2 and TRBJ1-2; D gene ambiguous. From germline, CDR1 is SNHLY and CDR2 FYNNEI. Trimming left V 6 bases short and J 8 bases short, with 7 bases between. The CDR3 length is 10 residues. CDR3 protein: CASRRMGYTF. In DNA, the CDR3 is TGTGCCAGCAGGAGAATGGGCTACACCTTC.

Turning to this clone: Germline and junction disagree at one end, which may indicate a read error. The chain combines TRBV5-8 with TRBJ1-2; D unresolved. CDR1 is SGHTS and CDR2 is YDEGEE in the germline V gene. The CDR3 extends over 10 amino acids. CDR3 bases: TGTGCCAGCAGCTTGGGACTGGAGGTCTTC. This encodes CASSLGLEVF.

The chain is built from TRBV19 and TRBJ2-7; 7 nucleotides align to TRBD2. In germline, CDR1 is LNHDA, CDR2 SQIVND (reference sequence). The trim removed 2 bases at V and 5 bases at J, leaving 6 bases unmatched. The CDR3 spans 14 residues. The CDR3 bases are TGTGCCAGTAGTATAACCCTACTAGCGAACGAGCAGTACTTC. Protein product: CASSITLLANEQYF.

The chain joins TRBV2 to TRBJ1-1, with TRBD1 matching over 9 bases. The germline CDR1 and CDR2 sequences are SNHLY and FYNNEI. The CDR3 spans 15 residues. Trimming at V came to 5 bases and at J to 4 bases, leaving 8 bases not matched to a gene. The CDR3 sequence is CASSPGQGGTTEAFF. CDR3 sequence (DNA): TGTGCCAGCAGTCCGGGACAGGGTGGTACCACTGAAGCTTTCTTT.

The V call is TRBV7-2, the J call TRBJ2-7, with a weak D call TRBD2 (6 bases). Germline loops: CDR1 SGHTA, CDR2 FQGNSA. The CDR3 is 15 amino acids. V lost 3 bases and J lost 3, with 15 bases in between. CDR3 in DNA: TGTGCCAGCAGCTTTGTGGGGACTGGGTACTACGAGCAGTACTTC. Encoded protein: CASSFVGTGYYEQYF.

The chain employs TRBV7-9 and TRBJ1-6, with D perhaps TRBD1 (5 bases). Germline lookup yields CDR1 SEHNR and CDR2 FQNEAQ (reference sequence). The CDR3 consists of 15 residues. V was clipped by 7 bases and J by 0 bases, with 10 bases between them. CDR3 residues: CASNTDSSYNSPLHF. In nucleotides, the CDR3 is TGTGCCAGCAACACCGACAGCTCCTATAATTCACCCCTCCACTTT.

This chain links TRBV28 with TRBJ1-1, with TRBD1 as a possible D gene (5 bases). The CDR3 has 15 amino acids. V dropped 2 bases and J dropped 5 bases, with 15 bases sitting between them. The V gene's germline CDR1 is MDHEN and CDR2 SYDVKM. The CDR3 coding sequence is TGTGCCAGCAGTTTAGAATGGGGCCCCGTGACTGAAGCTTTCTTT. Translation gives CASSLEWGPVTEAFF.

The chain carries TRBV7-2 and TRBJ2-7; a possible D gene is TRBD1 (6 bases). Trimming took off 1 base at V and 5 bases at J, with 9 bases between the two ends. Germline V gives CDR1 SGHTA, CDR2 FQGNSA. The CDR3 contains 13 residues. The CDR3 nucleotides read TGTGCCAGCAGCTTAGGCAGGGGCAACGAGCAGTACTTC. Its protein product is CASSLGRGNEQYF.

This clone was observed a few times. The chain recombines TRBV10-2 with TRBJ2-7; the match to TRBD2 covers 7 bases. With 6 bases clipped from V and 3 bases from J, the junction kept 5 bases outside the gene matches. Germline CDR1 WSHSY, CDR2 SAAADI. This CDR3 region has 13 residues. CDR3 in amino acids: CASREGGDYEQYF. CDR3 in DNA: TGCGCCAGCAGAGAGGGAGGGGACTACGAGCAGTACTTC.

The CDR3 region has the DNA TGCGCCAGCAGCCCGGTAGGATCCCGGGGAACTAATGAAAAACTGTTTTTT. It translates to CASSPVGSRGTNEKLFF. J is TRBJ1-4 and V is TRBV4-1; D is unresolved. This CDR3 spans 17 amino acids. Between the trimmed V and J ends, which lost 4 bases and 1 base, there was a span of 16 bases. Germline CDR1 and CDR2: MGHRA and YSYEKL.

The chain's CDR3 is CASSLRGNYGYTF. CDR3 in DNA: TGTGCCAGCAGTTTGAGAGGGAACTATGGCTACACCTTC. The J gene is TRBJ1-2, the V gene TRBV28; no clear D. Germline V gives CDR1 MDHEN, CDR2 SYDVKM. CDR3 length equals 13 residues. V was clipped by 3 bases and J by 2 bases, with 7 bases between them.

This chain joins TRBV27 and TRBJ1-4; no reliable D call. V was pared by 3 bases and J by 7 bases, with 12 bases between. Germline V gives CDR1 MNHEY, CDR2 SMNVEV (reference sequence). CDR3 length equals 14 residues. The CDR3 nucleotides read TGTGCCAGCAGTTTGAGCTGGGAGAGTGAAAAACTGTTTTTT. Translating it yields CASSLSWESEKLFF.

This chain connects TRBV12-5 to TRBJ2-1; 12 bases map to TRBD2. V was clipped by 5 bases and J by 4 bases; unmatched bases: 3. CDR3 length: 15 amino acids. Looked up from germline, CDR1 is LGHNT and CDR2 is FRNRAP. The CDR3 coding sequence is TGTGCTAGTGGTCCACTAGCGGGGGGTTACAATGAGCAGTTCTTC. Translation: CASGPLAGGYNEQFF.

The chain carries TRBV5-1 and TRBJ1-1; possibly TRBD1 for D (5 bases). V was shortened by 3 bases and J by 7 bases, with 7 bases between the two germline ends. From germline, CDR1 is SGHRS and CDR2 YFSETQ. CDR3 length: 11 amino acids. The DNA of the CDR3 is TGCGCCAGCAGCTCCACAGGTGAAGCTTTCTTT. Residues: CASSSTGEAFF.

This clone was picked up one time. The chain employs TRBV29-1 and TRBJ2-5; D is perhaps TRBD1 (5 bases). The germline V gene encodes CDR1 SQVTM and CDR2 ANQGSEA. Trimming took off 1 base at V and 5 bases at J, with 11 bases between the two ends. This CDR3 is 13 amino acids long. Written as DNA, the CDR3 is TGCAGCGTTGAAGGGACAAAAAGCGAGACCCAGTACTTC. This translates into CSVEGTKSETQYF.

The chain links TRBV6-5 to TRBJ2-5; the D gene is possibly TRBD1 (6 bases). The V gene lost 5 bases and the J gene lost 5 bases, with 12 bases spanning the gap. This CDR3 has 13 amino acids. The germline CDR1 and CDR2 sequences are MNHEY and SVGAGI. The CDR3 here is CASSRTVLETQYF. As DNA, the CDR3 is TGTGCCAGCAGTCGGACAGTTTTGGAGACCCAGTACTTC.

The table lists this clone with a few counts. The CDR3 region is CASSNSGAEDTQYF. DNA of the CDR3: TGTGCCAGCAGTAATTCAGGGGCGGAAGATACGCAGTATTTT. The J gene is TRBJ2-3, the V gene TRBV6-5; maybe TRBD1 (6 bases). The CDR3 has 14 residues. Trimming took off 5 bases at V and 5 bases at J, with 14 bases between the two ends. Germline-derived CDR1 and CDR2 are MNHEY and SVGAGI.